This TCR beta chain was identified during a study of blood T cell repertoires in COVID-19. Background on the study: T cells, B-cell-depleted T cells, or PBMCs supplied cDNA or gDNA.

This clone showed up just once. The CDR3 runs 14 residues. The germline V gene encodes CDR1 SGHTA and CDR2 FQGTGA. J gave up 4 bases and V 1 base, and 3 bases lay outside the gene matches. As originally analysed: Cell counts per sample came from amplifying reference gene primers. The assay was immunoSEQ multiplex PCR, and TCRdb's table has in-frame clones only and misses some. The V and J calls and clone size come from that table; D and trimming were worked out from the DNA. The sample holds 100,000 to 150,000 clones; 80% to 95% are singletons and the top ten take around 2.1%. This clonotype originated in a man over 45 with COVID-19, enrolled during active disease. The genes are TRBV7-3 and TRBJ1-1; TRBD1 agrees at 7 bases. The sample taken for sequencing was peripheral blood. The DNA for the CDR3 is TGTGCCAGCAGCTTAAAACCAGGGGGCACTGAAGCTTTCTTT. Its protein product is CASSLKPGGTEAFF.